This passage covers 20 T cell receptor beta chains from one sample sequenced in a study of blood T cell repertoires in COVID-19. Repertoires were generated with immunoSEQ multiplex PCR, while TCRdb's copy carries only in-frame clones and drops some. This sample has around 250,000 clones, with roughly 85% found just once. Sequenced: PBMCs or T cells enriched from blood (not recorded which). The origin of the receptors is a woman aged 50 to 65 with acute COVID-19.

The gene calls are TRBV7-8 and TRBJ1-1, with a weak D call TRBD1 (6 bases). Germline-derived CDR1 and CDR2 are SGHVS and FQNEAQ. The CDR3 consists of 15 residues. Trimming cost V 4 bases and J 7 bases, with 19 bases left between them. CDR3 loop: CASSSRGGGLDEAFF. In DNA form, the CDR3 reads TGTGCCAGCAGCTCCAGGGGCGGGGGTTTAGATGAAGCTTTCTTT.

The chain joins TRBV6-2 or TRBV6-3 to TRBJ1-2; D not resolved. The germline V gene encodes CDR1 MNHEY and CDR2 SVGEGT. Trimming stripped 2 bases from V and 5 bases from J, with 6 bases between. The CDR3 extends over 12 amino acids. This CDR3 reads CASSYGGYGYTF. CDR3 sequence (DNA): TGTGCCAGCAGTTACGGAGGTTATGGCTACACCTTC.

The V and J genes are TRBV7-8 and TRBJ1-3; D is possibly TRBD1 (5 bases). Trimming left V 4 bases short and J 4 bases short, with 8 bases between. This CDR3 has 13 amino acids. Germline V gene sequence: CDR1 SGHVS, CDR2 FQNEAQ. This CDR3 reads CASSYDRGNTIYF. The CDR3, as DNA: TGTGCCAGCAGCTACGACAGAGGAAACACCATATATTTT.

This chain uses TRBV29-1 with TRBJ1-2, with TRBD1 as a possible D gene (5 bases). The germline gives CDR1 SQVTM, CDR2 ANQGSEA. The V end lost 4 bases, the J end lost 7 bases, and 10 bases lay between the germline ends. The CDR3 is made up of 11 amino acids. In DNA, the CDR3 is TGCAGCGTTGGTGGGGGAGGTGGCTACACCTTC. Its translation: CSVGGGGGYTF.

Details on this clone: Other DNA sequences within the sample encode an identical CDR3. The chain links TRBV3-1 (or the pseudogene TRBV3-2) to TRBJ1-2; no firm D call. The CDR3 totals 14 residues. Trimming removed 0 bases from V and 4 bases from J, with 9 bases in between. Germline V gene data show CDR1 as LGHDT and CDR2 as YNNKEL (reference sequence). The CDR3 coding sequence is TGTGCCAGCAGCCAAGAACGCGGGTTCTATGGCTACACCTTC. This codes for CASSQERGFYGYTF.

This clone was detected once. This chain joins TRBV30 and TRBJ1-5, with 9 bases that match TRBD1. The J segment lost 2 bases and the V segment lost 2 bases, leaving 7 bases of the junction unmatched. The CDR3 length is 16 residues. CDR1 is GTSNPN, CDR2 SVGIG, per germline (reference sequence). The CDR3 nucleotides read TGTGCCTGGAGTCCACAGGGGGCGCGGGGCAATCAGCCCCAGCATTTT. Amino acids: CAWSPQGARGNQPQHF. Using reference TRBV30 and TRBJ1-5 for the parts outside the CDR3, the full variable domain is SQTIHQWPATLVQPVGSPLSLECTVEGTSNPNLYWYRQAAGRGLQLLFYSVGIGQISSEVPQNLSASRPQDRQFILSSKKLLLSDSGFYLCAWSPQGARGNQPQHFGDGTRLSIL.

For the CDR3, the DNA is TGCGCCAGCAGCCAAAGCCCGACAGGGGGCGCGAGTGGCTATGGCTACACCTTC. Protein product: CASSQSPTGGASGYGYTF. The V and J genes are TRBV4-1 and TRBJ1-2; 10 nucleotides match TRBD1. The CDR3 runs to 18 residues. Germline values: CDR1 MGHRA, CDR2 YSYEKL. V lost 2 bases, J lost 4 bases, and 13 bases stayed unmatched.

The CDR3, as DNA: TGTGCCTGGAGTGTAGAGGCCTCAGTGGGCTACACCTTC. This codes for CAWSVEASVGYTF. The genes are TRBV30 and TRBJ1-2; D gene unclear. V was trimmed by 0 bases and J by 8 bases, leaving 13 bases between them. Germline lookup yields CDR1 GTSNPN and CDR2 SVGIG (reference sequence). This CDR3 is built from 13 residues.

The chain uses TRBV7-2 and TRBJ2-2; 8 bases align to TRBD1. Germline CDR1 and CDR2: SGHTA and FQGNSA. The CDR3 spans 13 residues. V lost 7 bases, J lost 8 bases, and 6 bases stayed unmatched. This CDR3 is CASKQGARGELFF. The CDR3 DNA follows: TGTGCCAGCAAGCAGGGGGCGCGTGGGGAGCTGTTTTTT.

V and J are TRBV29-1 and TRBJ1-6; 8 positions agree with TRBD1. The germline gives CDR1 SQVTM, CDR2 ANQGSEA. The V segment lost 6 bases and the J segment 8 bases; nucleotides outside the gene matches: 6. This CDR3 is 13 amino acids long. The CDR3, as DNA: TGCAGCGTCGCTGGGACAGGAGATTCACCCCTCCACTTT. Its protein is CSVAGTGDSPLHF.

DNA of the CDR3: TGTGCCATCAGTGGCCCGACAGGGGGACGTCGGTGGACTGAAGCTTTCTTT. Translation: CAISGPTGGRRWTEAFF. This chain uses TRBV10-3 with TRBJ1-1; TRBD1 matches at 9 bases. The trim removed 4 bases at V and 5 bases at J, leaving 14 bases unmatched. The CDR3 length is 17 residues. CDR1 and CDR2 (germline): ENHRY, SYGVKD.

The J gene is TRBJ1-3, the V gene TRBV18; the match to TRBD1 covers 9 bases. Germline V CDR1 and CDR2: KGHSH, LQKENI. With 1 base clipped from V and 0 bases from J, the junction kept 10 bases outside the gene matches. The CDR3 runs 19 residues. The CDR3 protein is CASSPHDGTGFVSGNTIYF. In DNA, the CDR3 is TGTGCCAGCTCACCACATGATGGGACAGGGTTTGTCTCTGGAAACACCATATATTTT.

The chain uses TRBV7-3 and TRBJ2-1; no reliable D call. CDR1 and CDR2 (germline): SGHTA, FQGTGA. This CDR3 is built from 15 residues. Trimming removed 3 bases from V and 4 bases from J, with 13 bases in between. DNA for the CDR3: TGTGCCAGCAGCTTCGACCAGGCCTTATACAATGAGCAGTTCTTC. It codes for CASSFDQALYNEQFF.

The CDR3 DNA follows: TGCGCCAGCAGCTTAGACGGACAGGCAACTGGAAACACCATATATTTT. It codes for CASSLDGQATGNTIYF. This chain connects TRBV5-1 to TRBJ1-3, with 7 bases matching TRBD1. The CDR3 extends over 16 amino acids. Per the germline V gene, CDR1 is SGHRS and CDR2 is YFSETQ. Germline trimming cut 2 bases from V and 2 bases from J; bases unmatched to any gene: 7.

The chain carries TRBV5-6 and TRBJ2-1, with TRBD1 matching over 7 bases. The CDR3 length is 17 residues. CDR1 is SGHDT, CDR2 YYEEEE, per germline. V dropped 0 bases and J dropped 1; count of bases not matched to a gene: 7. CDR3 nucleotide sequence: TGTGCCAGCAGCTTGGCGGGGACAGTGCAATCCTACAATGAGCAGTTCTTC. This encodes CASSLAGTVQSYNEQFF. The whole variable domain, remainder taken from reference TRBV5-6 and TRBJ2-1, is DAGVTQSPTHLIKTRGQQVTLRCSPKSGHDTVSWYQQALGQGPQFIFQYYEEEERQRGNFPDRFSGHQFPNYSSELNVNALLLGDSALYLCASSLAGTVQSYNEQFFGPGTRLTVL.

The chain carries TRBV7-2 and TRBJ1-4; D uncertain. The CDR3 loop spans 16 amino acids. The V gene lost 3 bases and the J gene lost 2 bases, with 13 bases spanning the gap. Germline CDR1 SGHTA, CDR2 FQGNSA. For the CDR3, the DNA is TGTGCCAGCAGCTTTCCCTCAGAATTGACTAATGAAAAACTGTTTTTT. Residues: CASSFPSELTNEKLFF.

The CDR3, as DNA: TGTGCCAGCTATAGCGACTCCTACGAGCAGTACTTC. As protein: CASYSDSYEQYF. The chain carries TRBV6-5 and TRBJ2-7, with D possibly matching TRBD2 (5 bases). Trimming cost V 8 bases and J 0 bases, with 8 bases left between them. Germline V gene lookup returns CDR1 MNHEY and CDR2 SVGAGI. This CDR3 is built from 12 residues.

The CDR3 sequence is CASSLGTSGGLQETQYF. The CDR3 DNA reads TGTGCCAGCTCACTGGGGACTAGCGGGGGGCTACAAGAGACCCAGTACTTC. J is TRBJ2-5 and V is TRBV18; 15 bases align to TRBD2. Germline assignment: CDR1 KGHSH and CDR2 LQKENI. The ends lost 4 bases at V and 2 bases at J; junction bases unmatched: 5. The CDR3 length is 17 residues.

The rearrangement joins TRBV6-4 to TRBJ1-1; D perhaps matches TRBD1 (5 bases). V was clipped by 8 bases and J by 0 bases, with 13 bases between them. The CDR3 is made up of 14 amino acids. Germline V CDR1 and CDR2: MRHNA, SNTAGT. CDR3 region: CASSPDSLNTEAFF. Written as DNA, the CDR3 is TGTGCCAGCTCTCCCGACAGCCTGAACACTGAAGCTTTCTTT.

The rearrangement links TRBV6-5 to TRBJ1-2, with TRBD1 identical over 8 bases. This CDR3 is built from 14 residues. The J segment lost 10 bases and the V segment lost 8 bases, leaving 15 bases of the junction unmatched. CDR1 is MNHEY and CDR2 is SVGAGI in the germline V gene. CDR3 sequence: CASRITGQGGIYTF. The CDR3 DNA reads as TGTGCCAGCCGAATCACAGGACAGGGCGGTATCTACACCTTC.